This TCR beta chain was observed in a study of identical twins. One entry per CDR3 protein, called by TCRdb with MiXCR from the 5' RACE reads. The table includes about 890,000 distinct CDR3 sequences, around 12% detected once. The ends were cut back, 3 bases at V and 1 base at J, with 15 bases in the middle. CDR1 SGHAT and CDR2 FQNNGV come from the germline V gene. This CDR3 is 17 amino acids long. This sample also appeared in a second study, on yellow fever vaccine responses in identical twins.

This receptor was taken from a young woman in good health. Sequencing was carried out using PBMCs. The chain is built from TRBV11-2 and TRBJ2-2, with D hard to call. As DNA, the CDR3 is TGTGCCAGCAGCTTCATACTACCTCGAAAGAACACCGGGGAGCTGTTTTTT. Its translation: CASSFILPRKNTGELFF. Variable domain in full (rest from reference TRBV11-2 and TRBJ2-2): EAGVAQSPRYKIIEKRQSVAFWCNPISGHATLYWYQQILGQGPKLLIQFQNNGVVDDSQLPKDRFSAERLKGVDSTLKIQPAKLEDSAVYLCASSFILPRKNTGELFFGEGSRLTVL.